Included here is one T cell receptor (beta chain) sequence, with context. Its antigen is not known. With a much larger clone just one base away, this may be a read error. The sample comes from a study of blood T cells in healthy people across ages. Whole-study context: About one barcoded TCR beta cDNA was captured per two T cells. General observations from the study: From one million sequenced T cells, diversity estimates were lower bounds. In older individuals, TCR beta diversity per million T cells was lower, falling roughly linearly with age. Possibly confounding the expanded clonotype changes was the fact that donor CMV status was unknown.

Germline V gene sequence: CDR1 MNHEY, CDR2 SMNVEV (reference sequence). This CDR3 comprises 18 residues. After removal of 1 base from V and 3 bases from J, the junction contained 6 bases not matched to a gene. A sample-barcoded 5' primer and a J-beta primer mix were used in a second PCR of roughly 7 to 11 cycles. TCRdb ran MiXCR on the 5' RACE reads and lists one entry per CDR3 protein. The profile shows hundreds of thousands of distinct CDR3 sequences, 25% to 30% of them singletons. Material: blood. This clonotype originated in a woman aged 80 or older in good health. This chain joins TRBV27 and TRBJ2-1, with 13 bases lining up with TRBD2. Here the CDR3 DNA reads TGTGCCAGCAGTTTATATCGGACTAGCGGGGGTGTCTACAATGAGCAGTTCTTC. This gives the protein CASSLYRTSGGVYNEQFF.